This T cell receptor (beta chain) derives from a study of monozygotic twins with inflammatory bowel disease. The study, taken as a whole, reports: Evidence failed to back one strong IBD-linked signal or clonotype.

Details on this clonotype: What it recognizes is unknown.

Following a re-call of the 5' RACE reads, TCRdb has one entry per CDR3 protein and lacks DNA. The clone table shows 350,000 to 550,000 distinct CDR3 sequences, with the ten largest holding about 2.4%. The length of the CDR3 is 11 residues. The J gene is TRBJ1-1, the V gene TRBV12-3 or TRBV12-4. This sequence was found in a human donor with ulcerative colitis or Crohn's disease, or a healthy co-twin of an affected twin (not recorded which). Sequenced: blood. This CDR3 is CASSAMTEAFF.